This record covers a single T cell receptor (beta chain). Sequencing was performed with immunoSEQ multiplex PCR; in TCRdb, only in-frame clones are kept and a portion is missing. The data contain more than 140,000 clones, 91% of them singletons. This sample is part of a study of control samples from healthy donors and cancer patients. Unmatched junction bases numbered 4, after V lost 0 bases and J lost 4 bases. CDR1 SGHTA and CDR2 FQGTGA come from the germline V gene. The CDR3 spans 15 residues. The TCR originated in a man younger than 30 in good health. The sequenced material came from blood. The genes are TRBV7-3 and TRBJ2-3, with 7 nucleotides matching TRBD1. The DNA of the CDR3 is TGTGCCAGCAGCTTAACAGGGGGCGCGTCAGATACGCAGTATTTT. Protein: CASSLTGGASDTQYF.